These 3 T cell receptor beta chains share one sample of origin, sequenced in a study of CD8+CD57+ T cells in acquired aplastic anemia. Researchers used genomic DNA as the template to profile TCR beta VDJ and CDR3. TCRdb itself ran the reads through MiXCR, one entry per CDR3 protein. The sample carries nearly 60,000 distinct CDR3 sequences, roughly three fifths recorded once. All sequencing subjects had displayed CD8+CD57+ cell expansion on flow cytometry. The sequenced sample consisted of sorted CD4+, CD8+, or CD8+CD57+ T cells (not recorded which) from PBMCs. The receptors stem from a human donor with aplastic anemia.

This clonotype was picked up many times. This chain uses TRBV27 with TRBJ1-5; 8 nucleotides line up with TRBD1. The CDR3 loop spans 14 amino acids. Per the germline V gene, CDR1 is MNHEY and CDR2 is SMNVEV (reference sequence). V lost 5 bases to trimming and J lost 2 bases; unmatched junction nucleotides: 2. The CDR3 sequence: CASSPGQGNQPQHF. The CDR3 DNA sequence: TGTGCCAGCAGTCCGGGACAGGGCAATCAGCCCCAGCATTTT.

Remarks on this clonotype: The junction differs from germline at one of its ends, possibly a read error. CDR3 in DNA: TGCGCCAGTAGTAAACCGGGACAGGGGGGGACTGAAGCTTTCTTT. It specifies CASSKPGQGGTEAFF. The V and J genes are TRBV19 and TRBJ1-1; 11 positions agree with TRBD1. Germline CDR1 and CDR2: LNHDA and SQIVND (reference sequence). The CDR3 length is 15 residues.

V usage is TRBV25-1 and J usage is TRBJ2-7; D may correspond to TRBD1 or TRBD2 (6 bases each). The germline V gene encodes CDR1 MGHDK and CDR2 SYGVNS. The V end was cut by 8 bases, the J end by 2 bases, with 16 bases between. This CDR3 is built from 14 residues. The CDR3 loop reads CASGGGSGAYEQYF. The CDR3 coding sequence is TGTGCCAGCGGAGGGGGTTCCGGGGCCTACGAGCAGTACTTC.